This entry is about one T cell receptor (beta chain). Assay: immunoSEQ multiplex PCR; the TCRdb copy retains only in-frame clones and omits some. The sample yields about 320,000 clones, 89% seen once. Individuals drawn from around 25 US areas were roughly 18 to 89 years old. Which cohort a participant joined came from the clinical history participants gave. This sample is part of a study of blood T cell repertoires in COVID-19. Trimming shortened V by 5 bases and J by 5 bases, and 16 bases separated the two germline ends. Germline CDR1 LNHDA, CDR2 SQIVND (reference sequence). The CDR3 extends over 15 amino acids.

The sample comprised PBMCs or T cells enriched from blood (not recorded which). J is TRBJ2-4 and V is TRBV19; D might be TRBD1 (7 bases). This TCR came from a man in his 60s who had recovered from COVID-19. CDR3 amino acids: CASSSRGAGQNIQYF. The DNA of the CDR3 is TGTGCCAGTAGTTCCAGGGGGGCCGGACAAAACATTCAGTACTTC.